This TCR beta chain is drawn from a study of vaccination effects on CD4 cells after COVID-19. This CDR3 comprises 14 residues. Germline V CDR1 and CDR2: SGHTA, FQGNSA. Trimming took 0 bases from V and 4 from J, leaving 7 bases between them. This clone was seen only once. The antigen is undetermined. The assay was immunoSEQ multiplex PCR, and TCRdb's table has in-frame clones only and misses some. The sample has 65,000 to 95,000 clones, over 75% seen once; the top ten hold 0.85% to 1.2%. ViraFEST assay sequencing came after antigen-specific CD4+ T cells were expanded with viral peptide pools. Researchers isolated CD4+ T cells once around 11 days of culture had elapsed. Two doses of BNT162b2 or mRNA-1273 vaccine were administered to participants. Nucleocapsid antibodies were negative in the vaccine recipients, who had never had SARS-CoV-2 infection. PBMC were cultured at approximately 2 million per well with around 9.2 IU/ml IL-2 and 7.5 to 10 ug/ml peptides.

V usage is TRBV7-2 and J usage is TRBJ2-1; the D is unclear. The sequence came from a human donor who received a COVID-19 vaccine. The starting material was CD4+ T cells from PBMCs cultured with HCoV-OC43 spike peptides, obtained after COVID-19 vaccination. The subset is: HCoV-OC43 spike overlapping peptide pool stimulation. The CDR3 DNA sequence: TGTGCCAGCAGCTTAGCGCGAGGTTACAATGAGCAGTTCTTC. As protein: CASSLARGYNEQFF. Full variable domain (missing parts from reference TRBV7-2 and TRBJ2-1): GAGVSQSPSNKVTEKGKDVELRCDPISGHTALYWYRQSLGQGLEFLIYFQGNSAPDKSGLPSDRFSAERTGGSVSTLTIQRTQQEDSAVYLCASSLARGYNEQFFGPGTRLTVL.